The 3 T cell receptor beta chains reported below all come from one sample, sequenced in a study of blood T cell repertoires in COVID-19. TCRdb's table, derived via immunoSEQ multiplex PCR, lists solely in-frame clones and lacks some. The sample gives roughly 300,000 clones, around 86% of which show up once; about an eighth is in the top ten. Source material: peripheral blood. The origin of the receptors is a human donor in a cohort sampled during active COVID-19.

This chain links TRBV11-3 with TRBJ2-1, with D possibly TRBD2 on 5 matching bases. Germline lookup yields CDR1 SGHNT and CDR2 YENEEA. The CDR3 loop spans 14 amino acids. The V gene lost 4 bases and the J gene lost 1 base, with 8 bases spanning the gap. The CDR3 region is CASSSTGSYNEQFF. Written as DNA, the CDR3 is TGTGCCAGCAGCTCGACGGGGTCCTACAATGAGCAGTTCTTC. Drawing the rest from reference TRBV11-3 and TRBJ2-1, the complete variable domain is EAGVVQSPRYKIIEKKQPVAFWCNPISGHNTLYWYLQNLGQGPELLIRYENEEAVDDSQLPKDRFSAERLKGVDSTLKIQPAELGDSAVYLCASSSTGSYNEQFFGPGTRLTVL.

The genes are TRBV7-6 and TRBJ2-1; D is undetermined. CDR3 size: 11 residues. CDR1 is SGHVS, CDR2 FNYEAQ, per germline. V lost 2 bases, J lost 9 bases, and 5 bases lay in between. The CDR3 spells CASSLRREQFF. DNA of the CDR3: TGTGCCAGCAGCTTACGTCGTGAGCAGTTCTTC.

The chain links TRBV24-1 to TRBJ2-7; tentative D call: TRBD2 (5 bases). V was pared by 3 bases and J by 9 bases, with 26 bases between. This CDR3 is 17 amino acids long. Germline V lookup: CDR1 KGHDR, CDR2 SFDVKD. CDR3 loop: CATSDPKERVTRPRQYF. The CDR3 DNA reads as TGTGCCACCAGTGATCCGAAGGAGAGGGTAACAAGACCGCGGCAGTACTTC.